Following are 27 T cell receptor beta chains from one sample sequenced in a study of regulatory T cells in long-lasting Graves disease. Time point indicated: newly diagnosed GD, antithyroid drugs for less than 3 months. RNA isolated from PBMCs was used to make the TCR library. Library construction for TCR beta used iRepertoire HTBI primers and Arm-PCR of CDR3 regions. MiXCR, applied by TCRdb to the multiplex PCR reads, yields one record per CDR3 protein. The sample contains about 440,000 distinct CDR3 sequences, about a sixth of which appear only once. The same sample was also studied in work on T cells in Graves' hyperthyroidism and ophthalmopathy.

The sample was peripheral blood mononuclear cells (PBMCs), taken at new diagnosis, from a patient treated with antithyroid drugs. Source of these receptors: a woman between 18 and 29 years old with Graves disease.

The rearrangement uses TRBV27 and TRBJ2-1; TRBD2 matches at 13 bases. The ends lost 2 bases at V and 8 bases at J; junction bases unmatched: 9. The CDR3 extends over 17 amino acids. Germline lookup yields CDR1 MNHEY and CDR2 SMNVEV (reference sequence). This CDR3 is CASSLRTSGSWGDEQFF. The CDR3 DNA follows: TGTGCCAGCAGTTTAAGGACTAGCGGGAGTTGGGGCGATGAGCAGTTCTTC.

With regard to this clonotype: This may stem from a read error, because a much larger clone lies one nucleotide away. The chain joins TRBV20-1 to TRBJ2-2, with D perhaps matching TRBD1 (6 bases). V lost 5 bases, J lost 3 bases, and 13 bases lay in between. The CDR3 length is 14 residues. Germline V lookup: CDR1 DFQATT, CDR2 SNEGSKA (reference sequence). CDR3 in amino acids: CSAPHRVDTGELFF. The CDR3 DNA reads TGCAGTGCTCCTCACAGGGTGGACACCGGGGAGCTGTTTTTT.

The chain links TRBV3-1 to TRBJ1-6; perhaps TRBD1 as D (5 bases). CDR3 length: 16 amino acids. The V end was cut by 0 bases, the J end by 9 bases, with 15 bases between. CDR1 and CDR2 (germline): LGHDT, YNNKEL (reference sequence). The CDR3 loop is CASSQEVGGMSSPLHF. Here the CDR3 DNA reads TGTGCCAGCAGCCAAGAGGTGGGGGGTATGAGTTCACCCCTCCACTTT. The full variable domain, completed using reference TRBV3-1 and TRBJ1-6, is DTAVSQTPKYLVTQMGNDKSIKCEQNLGHDTMYWYKQDSKKFLKIMFSYNNKELIINETVPNRFSPKSPDKAHLNLHINSLELGDSAVYFCASSQEVGGMSSPLHFGNGTRLTVT.

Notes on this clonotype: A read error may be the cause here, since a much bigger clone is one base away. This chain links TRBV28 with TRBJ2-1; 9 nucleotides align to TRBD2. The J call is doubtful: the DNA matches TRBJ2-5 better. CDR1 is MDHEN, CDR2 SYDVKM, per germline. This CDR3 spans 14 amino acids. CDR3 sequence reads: CASSYSGSRGTQYF. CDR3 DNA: TGTGCCAGCAGTTATAGCGGGAGTAGGGGGACCCAGTACTTC.

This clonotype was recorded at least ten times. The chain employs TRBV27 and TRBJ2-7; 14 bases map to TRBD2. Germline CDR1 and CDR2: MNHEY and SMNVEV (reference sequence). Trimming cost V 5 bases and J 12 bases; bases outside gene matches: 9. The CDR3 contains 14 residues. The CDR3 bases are TGTGCCAGCAGTCCGGGACTAGCGGGAGTCTATCGGTACTTC. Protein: CASSPGLAGVYRYF.

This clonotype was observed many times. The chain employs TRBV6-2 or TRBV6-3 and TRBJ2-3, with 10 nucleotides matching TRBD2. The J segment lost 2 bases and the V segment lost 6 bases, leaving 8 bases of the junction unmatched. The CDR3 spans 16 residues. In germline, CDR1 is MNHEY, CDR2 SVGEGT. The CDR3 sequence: CASSSGLASHTDTQYF. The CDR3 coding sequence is TGTGCCAGCAGCTCGGGACTAGCGAGTCACACAGATACGCAGTATTTT.

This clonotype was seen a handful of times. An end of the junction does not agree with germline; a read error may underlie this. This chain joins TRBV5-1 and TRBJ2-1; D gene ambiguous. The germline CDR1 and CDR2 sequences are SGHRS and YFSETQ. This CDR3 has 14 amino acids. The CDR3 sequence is CASRDGSSYNEQLF. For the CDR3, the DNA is TGCGCCAGCAGGGACGGATCCTCCTACAATGAGCAGCTCTTC.

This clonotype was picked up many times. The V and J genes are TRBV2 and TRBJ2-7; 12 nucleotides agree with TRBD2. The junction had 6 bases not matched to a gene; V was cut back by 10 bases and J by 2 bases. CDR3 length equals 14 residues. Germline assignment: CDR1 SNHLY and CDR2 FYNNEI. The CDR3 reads CAIKTSGGTYEQYF. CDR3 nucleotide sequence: TGTGCCATAAAGACTAGCGGGGGAACCTACGAGCAGTACTTC.

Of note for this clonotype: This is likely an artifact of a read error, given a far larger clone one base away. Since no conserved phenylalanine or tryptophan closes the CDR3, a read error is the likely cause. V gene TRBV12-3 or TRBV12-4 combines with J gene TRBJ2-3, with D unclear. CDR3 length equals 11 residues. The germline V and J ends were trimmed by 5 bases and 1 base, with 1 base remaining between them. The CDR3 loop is CASSRTDTQYL. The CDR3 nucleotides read TGTGCCAGCAGTCGCACAGATACGCAGTATCTT.

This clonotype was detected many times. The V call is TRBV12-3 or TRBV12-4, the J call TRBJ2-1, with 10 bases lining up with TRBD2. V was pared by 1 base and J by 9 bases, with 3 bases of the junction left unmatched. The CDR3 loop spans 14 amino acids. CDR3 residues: CASSLGLAGAEQFF. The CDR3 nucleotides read TGTGCCAGCAGTTTAGGGCTAGCGGGAGCTGAGCAGTTCTTC.

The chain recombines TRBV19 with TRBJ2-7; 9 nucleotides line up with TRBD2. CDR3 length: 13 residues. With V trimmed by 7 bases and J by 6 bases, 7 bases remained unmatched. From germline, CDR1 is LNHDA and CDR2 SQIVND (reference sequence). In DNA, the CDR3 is TGTGCCAGTACGTCGCGGGAGGGCTTCGAGCAGTACTTC. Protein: CASTSREGFEQYF.

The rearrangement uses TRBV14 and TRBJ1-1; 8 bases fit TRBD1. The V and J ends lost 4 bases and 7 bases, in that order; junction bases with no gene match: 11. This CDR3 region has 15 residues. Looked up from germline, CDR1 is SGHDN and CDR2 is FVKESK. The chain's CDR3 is CASSLRTGRASEAFF. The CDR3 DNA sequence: TGTGCCAGCAGCCTTAGGACAGGGCGGGCCAGTGAAGCTTTCTTT.

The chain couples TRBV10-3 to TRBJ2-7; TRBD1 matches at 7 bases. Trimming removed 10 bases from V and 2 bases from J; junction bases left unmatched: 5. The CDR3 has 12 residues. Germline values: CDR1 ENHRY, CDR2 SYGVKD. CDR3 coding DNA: TGTGCCACTGGGGACAGCGCCTACGAGCAGTACTTC. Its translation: CATGDSAYEQYF.

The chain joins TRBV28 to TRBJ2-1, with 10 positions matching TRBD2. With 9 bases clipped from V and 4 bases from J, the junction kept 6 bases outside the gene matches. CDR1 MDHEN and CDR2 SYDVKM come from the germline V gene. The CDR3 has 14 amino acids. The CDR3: CARTTSGAYNEQFF. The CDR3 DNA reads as TGTGCCAGAACAACTAGCGGGGCTTACAATGAGCAGTTCTTC.

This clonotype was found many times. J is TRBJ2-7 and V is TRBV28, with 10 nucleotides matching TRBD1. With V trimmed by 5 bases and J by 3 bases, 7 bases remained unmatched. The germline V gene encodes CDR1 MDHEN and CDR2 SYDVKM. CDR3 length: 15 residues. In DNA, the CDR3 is TGTGCCAGCAGTCCCCCGGACAGGGGGGGCTACGAGCAGTACTTC. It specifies CASSPPDRGGYEQYF.

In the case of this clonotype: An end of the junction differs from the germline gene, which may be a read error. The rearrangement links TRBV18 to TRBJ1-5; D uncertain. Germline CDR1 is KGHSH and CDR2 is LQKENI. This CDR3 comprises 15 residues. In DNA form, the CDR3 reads TGTGCCAGCTCACAGTTTGCAATGGGCAATCAGTCCCAGCATTTT. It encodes CASSQFAMGNQSQHF.

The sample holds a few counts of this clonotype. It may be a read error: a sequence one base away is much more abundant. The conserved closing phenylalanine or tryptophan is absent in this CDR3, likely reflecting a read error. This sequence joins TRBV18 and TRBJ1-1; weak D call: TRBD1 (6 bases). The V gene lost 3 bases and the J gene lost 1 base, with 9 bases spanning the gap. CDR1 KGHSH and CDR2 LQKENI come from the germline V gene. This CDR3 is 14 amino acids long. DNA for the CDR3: TGTGCCAGCTCACCCAACAGGGAGAACACTGAAGCTTTCTCT. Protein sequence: CASSPNRENTEAFS.

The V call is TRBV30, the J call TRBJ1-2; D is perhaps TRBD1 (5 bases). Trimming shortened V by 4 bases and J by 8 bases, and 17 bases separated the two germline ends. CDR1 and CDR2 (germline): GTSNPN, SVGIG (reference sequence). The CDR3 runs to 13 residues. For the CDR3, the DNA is TGTGCCTGGACCTCCTCCCGGGGCGGAGGCTACACCTTC. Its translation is CAWTSSRGGGYTF.

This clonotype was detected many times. CDR3 coding DNA: TGTGCCAGCAGTTTCGGACTAGCGGGAGCCGCGAACACCGGGGAGCTGTTTTTT. Translation: CASSFGLAGAANTGELFF. The chain employs TRBV28 and TRBJ2-2, with 13 bases identical to TRBD2. With V trimmed by 3 bases and J by 0 bases, 4 bases remained unmatched. Per germline, CDR1 MDHEN and CDR2 SYDVKM. The CDR3 has 18 residues.

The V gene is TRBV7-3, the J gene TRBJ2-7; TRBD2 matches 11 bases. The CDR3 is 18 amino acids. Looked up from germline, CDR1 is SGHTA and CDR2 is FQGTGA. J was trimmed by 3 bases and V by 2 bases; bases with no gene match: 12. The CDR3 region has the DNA TGTGCCAGCAGCTTAGAACTAGCGGGAGATAACGGTAACTACGAGCAGTACTTC. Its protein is CASSLELAGDNGNYEQYF.

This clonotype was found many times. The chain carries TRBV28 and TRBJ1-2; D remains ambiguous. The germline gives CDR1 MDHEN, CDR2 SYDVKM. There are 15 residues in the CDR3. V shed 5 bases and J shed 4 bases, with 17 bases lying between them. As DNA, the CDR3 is TGTGCCAGCAGTCCGGCCAGCGGTTATTTCTATGGCTACACCTTC. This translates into CASSPASGYFYGYTF.

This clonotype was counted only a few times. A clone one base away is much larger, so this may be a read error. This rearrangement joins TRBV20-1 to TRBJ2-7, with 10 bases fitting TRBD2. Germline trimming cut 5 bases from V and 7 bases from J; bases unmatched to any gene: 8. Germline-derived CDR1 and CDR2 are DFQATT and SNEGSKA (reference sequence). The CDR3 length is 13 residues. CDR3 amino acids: CSAGGLAMGEQYF. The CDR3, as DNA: TGCAGTGCTGGGGGACTAGCGATGGGGGAGCAGTACTTC.

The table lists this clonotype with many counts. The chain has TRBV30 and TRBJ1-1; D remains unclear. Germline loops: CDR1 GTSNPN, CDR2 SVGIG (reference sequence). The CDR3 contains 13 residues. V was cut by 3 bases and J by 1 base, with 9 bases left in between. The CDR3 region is CAWRKEGNTEAFF. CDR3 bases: TGTGCCTGGAGAAAGGAGGGGAACACTGAAGCTTTCTTT.

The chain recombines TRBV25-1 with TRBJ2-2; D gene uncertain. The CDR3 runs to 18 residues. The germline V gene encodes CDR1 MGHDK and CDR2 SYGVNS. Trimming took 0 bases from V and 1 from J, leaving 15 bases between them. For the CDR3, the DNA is TGTGCCAGCAGTGAATATCGGTGGGTCGTTGGGAACACCGGGGAGCTGTTTTTT. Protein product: CASSEYRWVVGNTGELFF. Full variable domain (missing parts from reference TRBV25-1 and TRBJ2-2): EADIYQTPRYLVIGTGKKITLECSQTMGHDKMYWYQQDPGMELHLIHYSYGVNSTEKGDLSSESTVSRIRTEHFPLTLESARPSHTSQYLCASSEYRWVVGNTGELFFGEGSRLTVL.

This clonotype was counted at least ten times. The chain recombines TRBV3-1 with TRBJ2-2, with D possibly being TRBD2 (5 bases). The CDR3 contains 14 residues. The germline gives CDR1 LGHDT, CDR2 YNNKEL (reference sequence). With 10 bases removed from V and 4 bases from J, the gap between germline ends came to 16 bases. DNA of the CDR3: TGTGCCACCACAAGTCCTCGGGGCACCGGGGAGCTGTTTTTT. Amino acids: CATTSPRGTGELFF.

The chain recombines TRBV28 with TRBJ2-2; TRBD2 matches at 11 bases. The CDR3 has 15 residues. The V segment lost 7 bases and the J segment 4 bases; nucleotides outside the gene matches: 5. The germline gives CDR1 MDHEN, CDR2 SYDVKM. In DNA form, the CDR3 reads TGTGCCAGCATGAGGGGACTAGCGGCCACCGGGGAGCTGTTTTTT. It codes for CASMRGLAATGELFF.

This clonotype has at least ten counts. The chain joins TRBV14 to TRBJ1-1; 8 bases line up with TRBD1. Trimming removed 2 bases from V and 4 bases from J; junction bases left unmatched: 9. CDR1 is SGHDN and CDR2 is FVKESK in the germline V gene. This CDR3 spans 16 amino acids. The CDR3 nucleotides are TGTGCCAGCAGCCAACTGTTGACAGGGGTTGGCACTGAAGCTTTCTTT. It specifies CASSQLLTGVGTEAFF.